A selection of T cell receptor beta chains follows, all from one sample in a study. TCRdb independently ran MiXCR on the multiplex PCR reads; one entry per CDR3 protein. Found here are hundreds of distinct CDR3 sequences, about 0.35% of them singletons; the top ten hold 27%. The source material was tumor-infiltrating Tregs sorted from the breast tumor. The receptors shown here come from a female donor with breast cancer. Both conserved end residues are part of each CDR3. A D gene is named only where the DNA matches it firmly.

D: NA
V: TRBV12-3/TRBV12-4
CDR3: CASSLGPGSNYGYTF

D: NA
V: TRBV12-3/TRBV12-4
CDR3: CASSLSLNYGYTF

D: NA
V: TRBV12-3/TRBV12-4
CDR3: CASSLQANYGYTF

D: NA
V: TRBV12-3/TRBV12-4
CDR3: CASSLYPREGYTF

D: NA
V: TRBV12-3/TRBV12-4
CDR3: CASSYGAYGYTF

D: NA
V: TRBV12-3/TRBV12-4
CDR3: CASSLGSALNYGYTF

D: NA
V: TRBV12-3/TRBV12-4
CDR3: CASSLFQGSGYTF

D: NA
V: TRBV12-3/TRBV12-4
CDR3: CASSLRDNYGYTF

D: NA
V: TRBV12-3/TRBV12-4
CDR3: CASSLQLTNYGYTF

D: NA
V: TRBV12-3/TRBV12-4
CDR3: CASRGDEWGYTF

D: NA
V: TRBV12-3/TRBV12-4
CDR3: CASSTGYYGYTF

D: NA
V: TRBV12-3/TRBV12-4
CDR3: CASSLSAGKNYGYTF

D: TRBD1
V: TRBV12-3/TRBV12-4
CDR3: CASSRQGRNYGYTF

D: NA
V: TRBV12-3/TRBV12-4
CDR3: CASSLDTGTSSGYTF

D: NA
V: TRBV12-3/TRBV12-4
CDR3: CASSLTSKGAYGYTF

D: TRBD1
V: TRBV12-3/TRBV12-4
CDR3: CASSFTTGTGNYGYTF

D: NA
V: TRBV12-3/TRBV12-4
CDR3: CASTLRTGANYGYTF

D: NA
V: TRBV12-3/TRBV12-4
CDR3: CASSRTDNYGYTF

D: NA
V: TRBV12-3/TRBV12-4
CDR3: CASTHREGSNYGYTF

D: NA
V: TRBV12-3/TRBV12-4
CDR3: CASSSSGRRYGYTF

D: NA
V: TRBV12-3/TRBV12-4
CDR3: CASSPGPPLDYGYTF